A selection of T cell receptor beta chains follows, all from one sample in a study of cytomegalovirus exposure and HLA in healthy donors. The protocol was immunoSEQ multiplex PCR, while the TCRdb copy is restricted to in-frame clones and leaves out a portion. Counted here are about 120,000 clones, approximately 87% occurring once; the ten biggest clones make up about 6%. The sequenced sample consisted of PBMCs. These receptors all come from a young woman in good health and CMV-seropositive. CDR3s include the opening cysteine and the closing phenylalanine or tryptophan. A D gene is named only where the DNA matches it firmly.

D gene	J gene	V gene	CDR3 protein	CDR3 DNA
TRBD1	TRBJ1-2	TRBV6-5	CASIKEYRGAAGYTF	TGTGCCAGCATCAAGGAGTACAGGGGGGCAGCTGGCTACACCTTC
TRBD2	TRBJ2-1	TRBV7-3	CASSLIAGGPNFEQFF	TGTGCCAGCAGCTTAATCGCGGGGGGGCCGAACTTTGAGCAGTTCTTC
NA	TRBJ1-2	TRBV7-6	CASSPSGGEGYTF	TGTGCCAGCAGCCCGAGTGGGGGGGAAGGCTACACCTTC
NA	TRBJ1-2	TRBV29-1	CSVAPGAQGNYGYTF	TGCAGCGTTGCCCCCGGGGCACAGGGAAACTATGGCTACACCTTC
NA	TRBJ2-7	TRBV14	CASSQEGLSWPHYEWQYF	TGTGCCAGCAGCCAAGAGGGACTGAGCTGGCCGCACTACGAGTGGCAGTACTTC
NA	TRBJ2-2	TRBV5-5	CASSPQGGELFF	TGTGCCAGCAGCCCCCAGGGCGGGGAGCTGTTTTTT
NA	TRBJ1-1	TRBV7-9	CASSLAPQIMNTEAFF	TGTGCCAGCAGCTTAGCGCCGCAGATTATGAACACTGAAGCTTTCTTT
TRBD1	TRBJ1-5	TRBV6-1	CASSADRGLRDSNQPQHF	TGTGCCAGCAGTGCGGACAGGGGGTTGAGGGATAGCAATCAGCCCCAGCATTTT
NA	TRBJ1-5	TRBV2	CASSKTNSNQPQHF	TGTGCCAGCAGTAAGACTAATAGCAATCAGCCCCAGCATTTT
TRBD1	TRBJ1-3	TRBV6-5	CASSTGAGGNTIYF	TGTGCCAGCAGTACAGGGGCGGGAGGAAACACCATATATTTT